The rows below give T cell receptor beta chains drawn from one sample of a study of yellow fever vaccine responses in identical twins. TCRdb re-derived calls from the RT-PCR reads in MiXCR, one entry per CDR3 protein. Of about 3,500 distinct CDR3 sequences in the sample, 85% to 90% were seen once. Specimen: T cells from blood (PBMCs), unsorted or a sorted subset (not recorded which), collected before or after yellow fever vaccination (not recorded which). The receptors come from a woman aged 18-29 years who received the yellow fever vaccine. CDR3s include the opening cysteine and the closing phenylalanine or tryptophan. The D gene is left open where the match is weak. Expanded clones get a size class; other rows say once, few or many, or leave the size out.

>TRBV2|NA|TRBJ2-5|NA
TGTGCCAGCAGTGAAGACAGGCGAAAAGAGACCCAGTACTTC
CASSEDRRKETQYF
>TRBV4-1|NA|TRBJ2-1|TRBD2
TGCGCCAGCAGCCAACAGACTAGCGCCAATGAGCAGTTCTTC
CASSQQTSANEQFF
>TRBV11-2|NA|TRBJ2-5|TRBD2
TGTGCCAGCAGAATCGGACTAGCGGCCCTCCAAGAGACCCAGTACTTC
CASRIGLAALQETQYF
>TRBV11-1|NA|TRBJ2-7|NA
TGTGCCAGCAGCTTAAGTCTAGAGGGGTACGAGCAGTACTTC
CASSLSLEGYEQYF
>TRBV18|NA|TRBJ2-7|NA
TGTGCCAGCTCACCTGAGACCCCGACTCTCGAGCAGTACTTC
CASSPETPTLEQYF
>TRBV11-1|NA|TRBJ2-1|NA
TGTGCCAGCAGCCTCCAACCGGGACCCTACAATGAGCAGTTCTTC
CASSLQPGPYNEQFF
>TRBV4-2|NA|TRBJ2-1|TRBD2
TGTGCCAGCAGCCAAGAAATCGGGGGGGCCTACAATGAGCAGTTCTTC
CASSQEIGGAYNEQFF
>TRBV11-1|NA|TRBJ1-2|NA
TGTGCCAGCAGCTTAACGCTTAACTATGGCTACACCTTC
CASSLTLNYGYTF
>TRBV6-1|few|TRBJ2-3|NA
TGTGCCAGCAGCCCAGACTTGGCTGGTAGCACAGATACGCAGTATTTT
CASSPDLAGSTDTQYF
>TRBV3-1|NA|TRBJ2-3|TRBD2
TGTGCCAGCAATAGCGGGGGGGCCGTCCCAGATACGCAGTATTTT
CASNSGGAVPDTQYF
>TRBV9|NA|TRBJ2-2|NA
TGTGCCAGCAGCGTAGAACCTAGCGCCAAGGGCGGGGAGCTGTTTTTT
CASSVEPSAKGGELFF
>TRBV29-1|NA|TRBJ2-1|NA
TGCAGCGTTAGACAGGAGACCTACAATGAGCAGTTCTTC
CSVRQETYNEQFF
>TRBV29-1|NA|TRBJ2-1|NA
TGCAGCGTTGAAAGCGACGACAATGAGCAGTTCTTC
CSVESDDNEQFF
>TRBV15|once|TRBJ2-1|NA
TGTGCCACCAGCAGAGACAGCCACAATGAGCAGTTCTTC
CATSRDSHNEQFF
>TRBV7-9|NA|TRBJ2-1|TRBD2
TGTGCCAGCAGCTTTAGGCTAGCGGGCCCTCGGAATGAGCAGTTCTTC
CASSFRLAGPRNEQFF
>TRBV12-3/TRBV12-4|NA|TRBJ2-7|TRBD1
TGTGCCAGCAGAGAGGGGACAGGGGATACCTACGAGCAGTACTTC
CASREGTGDTYEQYF
>TRBV6-1|NA|TRBJ2-7|NA
TGTGCCAGCAGTGGGGGGGCGTTAGGATCCTACGAGCAGTACTTC
CASSGGALGSYEQYF
>TRBV2|NA|TRBJ1-5|NA
TGTGCCAGCAGTGAAGCGCTAGGGATTCAGCCCCAGCATTTT
CASSEALGIQPQHF
>TRBV5-1|NA|TRBJ2-1|NA
TGCGCCAGCAGCTTGGAGAGCTCCTACAATGAGCAGTTCTTC
CASSLESSYNEQFF
>TRBV6-1|NA|TRBJ2-1|TRBD2
TGTGCCAGCAGTGAAAAGGAAATAGCGGGGGATAACGACAATGAGCAGTTCTTC
CASSEKEIAGDNDNEQFF
>TRBV28|NA|TRBJ2-1|NA
TGTGCCAGCACAGAGGCGGTCGTCCTCTACAATGAGCAGTTCTTC
CASTEAVVLYNEQFF
>TRBV29-1|NA|TRBJ2-3|NA
TGCAGCGTCCTCACGGACGGCACAGATACGCAGTATTTT
CSVLTDGTDTQYF
>TRBV12-5|NA|TRBJ2-3|NA
TGTGCTAGTGGTAGGGGCAGGGCAGATACGCAGTATTTT
CASGRGRADTQYF